This is a list of T cell receptor beta chains from one sample in a study of tumor-infiltrating lymphocytes in primary liver carcinoma. TCRdb independently ran MiXCR on the multiplex PCR reads; one entry per CDR3 protein. The sample shows roughly 48,000 distinct CDR3 sequences, over 70% of them seen only once. The specimen was liver tumor tissue from sampling region 3. These receptors were obtained from a man aged 40-50 years with primary liver carcinoma and hepatitis B virus infection. The CDR3 runs from the conserved cysteine through the conserved F or W. A D gene is named only where the DNA matches it firmly. Clone size is given for some rows only: seen once, a few or many times, or a class if the clone is expanded.

j_gene | d_gene | v_gene | abundance | CDR3aa | CDR3nt
TRBJ1-5 | TRBD1 | TRBV20-1 | . | CSATTQGGGQPQHF | TGCAGTGCTACCACCCAGGGGGGGGGTCAGCCCCAGCATTTT
TRBJ2-2 | TRBD1 | TRBV29-1 | . | CSVRTGREVGELSF | TGCAGCGTCCGGACAGGGCGCGAAGTCGGGGAGCTGTCTTTT
TRBJ1-2 | . | TRBV28 | many | CASSRQNYGYTF | TGTGCCAGCAGTAGACAAAACTATGGCTACACCTTC
TRBJ1-4 | . | TRBV11-2 | . | CASNLEVGDEKLYF | TGTGCCAGCAACTTAGAGGTTGGGGACGAGAAACTGTATTTT
TRBJ1-4 | . | TRBV11-2 | . | CVSSLEFGDEKLFF | TGTGTCAGCAGCTTAGAGTTTGGGGACGAAAAGCTGTTTTTT
TRBJ2-3 | . | TRBV12-3/TRBV12-4 | few | CASSLGSYSTDTQYF | TGTGCCAGCAGTTTAGGCTCCTATAGCACAGATACACAGTATTTT
TRBJ2-7 | . | TRBV4-2 | once | CASSQARSPRWSGEQHF | TGTGCCAGCAGCCAAGCACGTTCCCCCCGGTGGTCTGGCGAACAGCACTTC
TRBJ1-5 | TRBD1 | TRBV7-2 | . | CASSFSRGLNQPQHF | TGTGCCAGCAGCTTTTCGAGGGGGCTCAATCAGCCCCAGCATTTT
TRBJ1-2 | . | TRBV7-8 | . | CASSLGHVNYDYTF | TGTGCCAGCAGCTTGGGACATGTCAACTATGACTACACCTTC
TRBJ2-3 | . | TRBV4-1 | . | CASSRGITGRSRSTDMQYF | TGCGCCAGCAGCCGAGGAATTACCGGCCGGTCGAGGTCCACAGATATGCAGTATTTT
TRBJ1-1 | . | TRBV6-2/TRBV6-3 | . | CTSSYITREAFF | TGTACCAGCAGTTACATTACCAGGGAGGCTTTCTTT
TRBJ2-2 | TRBD2 | TRBV7-8 | . | CASSDRLAGTGELFF | TGTGCTAGCAGTGACAGACTAGCGGGTACCGGGGAGCTGTTTTTT
TRBJ1-4 | . | TRBV11-2 | . | CANSLEVGDEKQFF | TGTGCCAACAGCTTAGAGGTTGGGGACGAGAAACAGTTTTTT
TRBJ2-2 | TRBD2 | TRBV7-3 | . | CAGSLRGGLAAYRSGELFF | TGTGCCGGCAGCTTAAGAGGGGGACTAGCGGCTTACAGATCCGGGGAGCTGTTTTTT
TRBJ2-7 | TRBD2 | TRBV6-6 | . | CASSYSTPSGNNELYF | TGTGCCAGCAGTTACAGCACGCCTAGCGGGAACAACGAGCTGTACTTC
TRBJ2-2 | . | TRBV7-9 | . | CAGSLARTLTGELLF | TGTGCCGGCAGCTTAGCGCGGACTCTGACCGGGGAGCTGCTTTTT
TRBJ2-3 | TRBD2 | TRBV20-1 | many | CSAKRTSGRPTDTQYF | TGCAGTGCTAAAAGGACTAGCGGGAGGCCGACAGATACGCAGTATTTT
TRBJ2-2 | TRBD1 | TRBV11-2 | . | CATGQGDTGGLFF | TGTGCCACGGGACAGGGGGACACCGGAGGGCTGTTTTTT
TRBJ1-1 | TRBD1 | TRBV29-1 | few | CSVKITGVTEAFF | TGCAGCGTTAAAATTACAGGGGTCACTGAAGCTTTCTTC
TRBJ2-7 | . | TRBV6-6 | . | CVSSYSTPSWSNEQYF | TGTGTCAGCAGTTACAGCACGCCTAGCTGGAGCAACGAGCAGTACTTC
TRBJ1-5 | . | TRBV6-5 | . | CAISTSKGSNQPQHF | TGTGCCATCAGTACGTCAAAGGGGAGTAATCAGCCCCAGCATTTT
TRBJ1-1 | . | TRBV11-1 | . | CDSSSILNTEAFF | TGTGACAGCAGCTCGATCTTGAACACTGAAGCTTTCTTC
TRBJ1-2 | . | TRBV7-9 | many | CASSLAESSYGYTF | TGTGCCAGCAGCTTAGCCGAGTCGAGCTATGGCTACACCTTC
TRBJ2-7 | . | TRBV30 | . | CAWSGGRTYEQYF | TGCGCCTGGAGTGGGGGACGCACCTACGAGCAGTACTTC
TRBJ2-3 | TRBD2 | TRBV28 | many | CASSQLAGGGADTQYF | TGTGCCAGCAGCCAACTAGCGGGAGGAGGGGCAGATACGCAGTATTTT
TRBJ2-1 | TRBD1 | TRBV12-3/TRBV12-4 | . | CTSSLPGTGLRGEQFF | TGTACCAGCAGTTTGCCCGGGACAGGGCTCAGGGGTGAGCAGTTCTTC
TRBJ1-4 | . | TRBV6-6 | many | CASSTGGRRGEEKLFF | TGTGCCAGCAGTACCGGGGGACGCCGGGGAGAAGAAAAACTGTTTTTT
TRBJ2-2 | TRBD1 | TRBV11-2 | . | CARSFDRDRVDTGELFF | TGTGCCAGAAGCTTTGATCGGGACAGGGTCGACACCGGGGAACTGTTTTTT
TRBJ2-3 | TRBD2 | TRBV12-3/TRBV12-4 | . | CTSNSLSGSATDTQYF | TGTACCAGCAATTCCCTAAGCGGGAGCGCTACAGATACGCAGTATTTT
TRBJ2-7 | . | TRBV6-5 | . | CASSQSRDMVKQYF | TGTGCCAGCAGTCAATCCCGGGACATGGTGAAGCAGTACTTC
TRBJ2-3 | . | TRBV6-6 | . | CASSYSDAGTRGVGTQYF | TGTGCCAGCAGTTACTCGGATGCGGGGACCAGGGGAGTGGGTACGCAATATTTT
TRBJ2-7 | . | TRBV6-6 | . | CASSYNTPIGSSEQYF | TGTGCCAGCAGTTACAACACGCCTATCGGGAGCAGCGAGCAGTACTTC
TRBJ2-7 | . | TRBV28 | once | CACSFTGPYEQYF | TGTGCCTGCAGTTTTACAGGACCCTACGAGCAGTACTTC
TRBJ2-1 | TRBD2 | TRBV11-2 | . | CASNLDWTRDYNEQFF | TGTGCCAGCAACTTAGACTGGACTAGGGACTACAATGAACAGTTCTTC
TRBJ2-1 | TRBD1 | TRBV14 | . | CASNQVRGQGPEQFF | TGTGCCAGCAACCAAGTGAGGGGACAGGGACCTGAGCAGTTCTTC
TRBJ2-7 | . | TRBV6-6 | . | CTISYSEGNEQYF | TGTACCATCAGTTACTCAGAAGGGAATGAGCAGTACTTC
TRBJ2-7 | TRBD1 | TRBV29-1 | . | CSIDLGRQGSSYEQYF | TGTAGCATTGATCTGGGCCGACAGGGATCGAGTTACGAGCAGTACTTC
TRBJ2-3 | TRBD1 | TRBV11-1 | . | CDGSRDSTRDTQYF | TGTGACGGCAGCCGGGACAGTACCCGAGATACGCAGTATTTT
TRBJ2-3 | TRBD2 | TRBV6-2/TRBV6-3 | . | CASSWVLAITQYF | TGTGCCAGCAGCTGGGTACTAGCGATTACGCAGTATTTT
TRBJ2-7 | . | TRBV6-5 | . | CASSYSMQGYGPYF | TGTGCCAGCAGTTACTCTATGCAGGGGTACGGGCCGTACTTC
TRBJ1-5 | . | TRBV2 | . | CASRVGLPPDQPQHF | TGTGCCAGCAGGGTGGGTCTCCCGCCCGACCAGCCCCAGCATTTT